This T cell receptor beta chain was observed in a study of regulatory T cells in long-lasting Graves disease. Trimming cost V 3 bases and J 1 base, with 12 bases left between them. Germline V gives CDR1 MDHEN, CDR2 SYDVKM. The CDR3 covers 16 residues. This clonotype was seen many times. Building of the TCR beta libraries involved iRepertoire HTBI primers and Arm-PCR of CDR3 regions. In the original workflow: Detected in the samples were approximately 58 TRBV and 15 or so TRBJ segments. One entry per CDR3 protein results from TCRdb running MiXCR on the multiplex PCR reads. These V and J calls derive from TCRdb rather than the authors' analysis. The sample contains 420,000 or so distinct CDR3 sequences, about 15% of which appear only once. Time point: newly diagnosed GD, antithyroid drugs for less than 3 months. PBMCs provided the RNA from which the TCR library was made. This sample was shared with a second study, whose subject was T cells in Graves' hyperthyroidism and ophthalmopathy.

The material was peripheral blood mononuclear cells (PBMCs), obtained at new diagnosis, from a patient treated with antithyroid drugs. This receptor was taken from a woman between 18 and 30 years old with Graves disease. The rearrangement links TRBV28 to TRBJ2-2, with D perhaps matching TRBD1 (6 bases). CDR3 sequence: CASSFRGQLNTGELFF. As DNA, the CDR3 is TGTGCCAGCAGTTTCCGAGGACAGCTGAACACCGGGGAGCTGTTTTTT.